A single sample gave rise to the 29 T cell receptor beta chains below, sequenced in a study of circulating and synovial CD4+ cells in juvenile arthritis (dated by TCRdb to the mid-2010s). Library prep was done by the immunoSEQ multiplex PCR assay. TCRdb re-hosts the immuneACCESS table, in-frame sequences only. Its copies lack some clones; in the studies checked, an unresolved V gene accounts for under half of them, and the cause for the rest is not known. Recorded for this sample are approximately 36,000 clones; just under 95% of them occurred a single time. The ten most abundant clones make up around 0.7% of the sample. Specimen: CD4+ T cells from blood. The receptors stem from a human donor with juvenile idiopathic arthritis.

The gene calls are TRBV11-2 and TRBJ2-7; D not certain. Germline assignment: CDR1 SGHAT and CDR2 FQNNGV. CDR3 length: 11 residues. Trimming cost V 8 bases and J 0 bases, with 5 bases left between them. The CDR3 bases are TGTGCCAGCTCCATCTCCTACGAGCAGTACTTC. The encoded protein is CASSISYEQYF.

This clone appeared once. The V gene is TRBV5-1, the J gene TRBJ2-6; a possible D gene is TRBD1 (6 bases). The V gene's germline CDR1 is SGHRS and CDR2 YFSETQ. The CDR3 extends over 15 amino acids. V dropped 4 bases and J dropped 4 bases, with 12 bases sitting between them. The CDR3 DNA sequence: TGCGCCAGCAGCGAACAGGGTACCGGGGCCAACGTCCTGACTTTC. This codes for CASSEQGTGANVLTF. The full variable domain, its missing parts supplied by reference TRBV5-1 and TRBJ2-6, is KAGVTQTPRYLIKTRGQQVTLSCSPISGHRSVSWYQQTPGQGLQFLFEYFSETQRNKGNFPGRFSGRQFSNSRSEMNVSTLELGDSALYLCASSEQGTGANVLTFGAGSRLTVL.

CDR3 sequence: CASSVAGLGNQPQHF. The DNA for the CDR3 is TGTGCCAGCAGCGTGGCCGGACTAGGTAATCAGCCCCAGCATTTT. The chain recombines TRBV5-6 with TRBJ1-5; no definite D call. Between the trimmed V and J ends, which lost 4 bases and 4 bases, there was a span of 15 bases. The CDR3 has 15 amino acids. The germline V gene encodes CDR1 SGHDT and CDR2 YYEEEE.

The chain has TRBV5-1 and TRBJ1-2, with D perhaps matching TRBD1 (5 bases). Trimming stripped 1 base from V and 10 bases from J, with 20 bases between. Germline V gene lookup returns CDR1 SGHRS and CDR2 YFSETQ. This CDR3 contains 15 residues. In nucleotides, the CDR3 is TGCGCCAGCAGCTTGTCTGGAGGGCAGGGTTCCTACTACACCTTC. Amino acid sequence: CASSLSGGQGSYYTF.

J is TRBJ2-1 and V is TRBV7-2; D might be TRBD2 (6 bases). The CDR3 is 16 amino acids. CDR1 is SGHTA, CDR2 FQGNSA, per germline. Trimming pared 2 bases from V and 1 base from J, leaving 12 bases between. The CDR3 coding sequence is TGTGCCAGCAGCTTACCCCTAGCGAGGTCCTACAATGAGCAGTTCTTC. Translation: CASSLPLARSYNEQFF. Together with reference TRBV7-2 and TRBJ2-1, the CDR3 gives the full variable domain: GAGVSQSPSNKVTEKGKDVELRCDPISGHTALYWYRQSLGQGLEFLIYFQGNSAPDKSGLPSDRFSAERTGGSVSTLTIQRTQQEDSAVYLCASSLPLARSYNEQFFGPGTRLTVL.

This clone appeared a few times. V gene TRBV5-6 combines with J gene TRBJ1-1; D is ambiguous. Trimming took 4 bases from V and 6 from J, leaving 10 bases between them. CDR3 size: 12 residues. Germline V gene sequence: CDR1 SGHDT, CDR2 YYEEEE. The CDR3: CASSVRRAEAFF. Written as DNA, the CDR3 is TGTGCCAGCAGCGTCAGACGGGCTGAAGCTTTCTTT.

This clone appeared a single time. The V and J genes are TRBV19 and TRBJ1-2; 9 bases map to TRBD1. Germline loops: CDR1 LNHDA, CDR2 SQIVND (reference sequence). The CDR3 contains 14 residues. Trimming removed 4 bases from V and 7 bases from J; junction bases left unmatched: 7. DNA of the CDR3: TGTGCCAGTAGTACCCCGACAGGGGGAGCTGGCTACACCTTC. Encoded protein: CASSTPTGGAGYTF.

J is TRBJ1-1 and V is TRBV7-3, with a tentative D call TRBD1 (6 bases). Germline assignment: CDR1 SGHTA and CDR2 FQGTGA. The CDR3 covers 13 residues. V gave up 6 bases and J gave up 1 base, with 9 bases separating them. Here the CDR3 reads CASSPTGNTEAFF. The CDR3 bases are TGTGCCAGCAGTCCGACAGGGAACACTGAAGCTTTCTTT.

The rearrangement uses TRBV19 and TRBJ1-5; 7 bases agree with TRBD1. V shed 6 bases and J 3 bases; nucleotides not matched to a gene: 5. Germline lookup yields CDR1 LNHDA and CDR2 SQIVND (reference sequence). This CDR3 spans 14 amino acids. As DNA, the CDR3 is TGTGCCAGTAGACCTGACAGGGTCAATCAGCCCCAGCATTTT. Translation gives CASRPDRVNQPQHF.

This clone appeared a few times. CDR3 sequence: CASSPPTGEGYTF. CDR3 nucleotide sequence: TGTGCCAGCTCACCACCAACAGGGGAAGGCTACACCTTC. The chain employs TRBV18 and TRBJ1-2; TRBD1 aligns across 7 bases. The CDR3 has 13 residues. The germline V gene has CDR1 KGHSH and CDR2 LQKENI. The J segment lost 8 bases and the V segment lost 0 bases, leaving 3 bases of the junction unmatched. Together with reference TRBV18 and TRBJ1-2, the CDR3 gives the full variable domain: NAGVMQNPRHLVRRRGQEARLRCSPMKGHSHVYWYRQLPEEGLKFMVYLQKENIIDESGMPKERFSAEFPKEGPSILRIQQVVRGDSAAYFCASSPPTGEGYTFGSGTRLTVV.

This rearrangement joins TRBV7-2 to TRBJ2-7; perhaps TRBD1 as D (6 bases). Per the germline V gene, CDR1 is SGHTA and CDR2 is FQGNSA. The CDR3 has 16 amino acids. V was clipped by 0 bases and J by 5 bases, with 17 bases between them. This chain's CDR3 is CASSLAMAGDSHEQYF. CDR3 DNA: TGTGCCAGCAGCTTAGCGATGGCAGGGGATAGCCACGAGCAGTACTTC.

CDR3 DNA sequence: TGTGCCAGCAGCTTGGGGACAGGAGCCTACGAGCAGTACTTC. Translation: CASSLGTGAYEQYF. This chain joins TRBV5-4 and TRBJ2-7; 7 nucleotides align to TRBD1. Germline CDR1 SGHNT, CDR2 YYREEE (reference sequence). This CDR3 spans 14 amino acids. Trimming at V came to 0 bases and at J to 2 bases, leaving 2 bases not matched to a gene.

This sequence joins TRBV5-1 and TRBJ2-5; D is perhaps TRBD2 (6 bases). Trimming shortened V by 0 bases and J by 2 bases, and 14 bases separated the two germline ends. CDR3 length: 16 residues. From germline, CDR1 is SGHRS and CDR2 YFSETQ. CDR3 sequence reads: CASSLVAGGPQETQYF. CDR3 DNA sequence: TGCGCCAGCAGCTTGGTAGCCGGGGGACCACAAGAGACCCAGTACTTC.

CDR3 in amino acids: CASSFATGLEKLFF. CDR3 bases: TGTGCCAGCAGCTTCGCGACAGGCCTTGAAAAACTGTTTTTT. V gene TRBV5-6 combines with J gene TRBJ1-4, with D tentatively TRBD1 (6 bases). Germline loops: CDR1 SGHDT, CDR2 YYEEEE. The CDR3 length is 14 residues. V was cut by 2 bases and J by 7 bases, with 12 bases left in between.

This chain joins TRBV6-5 and TRBJ1-1, with TRBD1 as a possible D gene (5 bases). Germline values: CDR1 MNHEY, CDR2 SVGAGI. V shed 5 bases and J shed 1 base, with 14 bases lying between them. The CDR3 sequence is 15 residues long. CDR3 DNA sequence: TGTGCCAGCAGTGGTCCTGGGACTGGGAACACTGAAGCTTTCTTT. Translated, it gives CASSGPGTGNTEAFF.

The gene calls are TRBV7-9 and TRBJ2-1; D is ambiguous. The CDR3 is made up of 13 amino acids. The germline V gene encodes CDR1 SEHNR and CDR2 FQNEAQ (reference sequence). Trimming took 5 bases from V and 1 from J, leaving 6 bases between them. The CDR3 DNA reads as TGTGCCAGCAGCCCCAGGTCCTACAATGAGCAGTTCTTC. Residues: CASSPRSYNEQFF.

The CDR3 nucleotides are TGTGCCAGCACCAAGGGCGGGGACAGGGGGCCCACCGGGGAGCTGTTTTTT. Its protein product is CASTKGGDRGPTGELFF. J is TRBJ2-2 and V is TRBV7-9; the match to TRBD1 covers 12 bases. After removal of 7 bases from V and 4 bases from J, the junction contained 10 bases not matched to a gene. The CDR3 has 17 amino acids. CDR1 and CDR2 (germline): SEHNR, FQNEAQ (reference sequence).

The chain combines TRBV18 with TRBJ1-3, with a tentative D call TRBD1 (5 bases). V lost 1 base and J 2 bases, leaving 15 bases between the germline ends. Germline V gives CDR1 KGHSH, CDR2 LQKENI. CDR3 size: 17 residues. CDR3 protein: CASSPRQGSNAGNTIYF. In DNA, the CDR3 is TGTGCCAGCTCACCACGCCAGGGATCCAACGCTGGAAACACCATATATTTT.

The chain carries TRBV5-1 and TRBJ2-3, with 11 bases aligning to TRBD2. The germline V gene has CDR1 SGHRS and CDR2 YFSETQ. CDR3 size: 17 residues. Trimming at V came to 0 bases and at J to 1 base, leaving 4 bases not matched to a gene. The CDR3 spells CASSLAAGLAGTDTQYF. The CDR3 nucleotides are TGCGCCAGCAGCTTGGCCGCGGGACTAGCGGGCACAGATACGCAGTATTTT.

This clone was seen only once. The chain couples TRBV7-3 to TRBJ1-2, with TRBD1 identical over 8 bases. The CDR3 runs to 17 residues. The junction had 11 bases not matched to a gene; V was cut back by 5 bases and J by 0 bases. CDR1 SGHTA and CDR2 FQGTGA come from the germline V gene. The CDR3 nucleotides are TGTGCCAGCAGCGATACAGGGGGGGGCGCCCCTAACTATGGCTACACCTTC. This gives the protein CASSDTGGGAPNYGYTF.

This chain uses TRBV18 with TRBJ2-5, with 7 bases lining up with TRBD2. V dropped 5 bases and J dropped 1; count of bases not matched to a gene: 10. Germline CDR1 KGHSH, CDR2 LQKENI. The length of the CDR3 is 16 residues. The CDR3 is CASSSGEGRPQETQYF. The CDR3 nucleotides read TGTGCCAGCTCATCGGGGGAGGGGAGACCCCAAGAGACCCAGTACTTC.

This chain connects TRBV5-4 to TRBJ2-7; 15 nucleotides agree with TRBD2. J was trimmed by 6 bases and V by 3 bases; bases with no gene match: 4. The V gene's germline CDR1 is SGHNT and CDR2 YYREEE (reference sequence). CDR3 length equals 15 residues. The CDR3 is CASSSGLAGGAEQYF. Here the CDR3 DNA reads TGTGCCAGCAGCTCCGGACTAGCGGGGGGGGCCGAGCAGTACTTC.

This chain connects TRBV7-9 to TRBJ1-2; D call uncertain. Germline V lookup: CDR1 SEHNR, CDR2 FQNEAQ (reference sequence). V was cut by 1 base and J by 4 bases, with 7 bases left in between. The CDR3 is 13 amino acids. In DNA, the CDR3 is TGTGCCAGCAGCTTAGGTGGGAGCTATGGCTACACCTTC. Amino acid sequence: CASSLGGSYGYTF.

The rearrangement joins TRBV5-4 to TRBJ1-4; TRBD1 is a possible D gene (6 bases). V lost 0 bases, J lost 4 bases, and 16 bases lay in between. CDR1 and CDR2 (germline): SGHNT, YYREEE (reference sequence). This CDR3 has 17 amino acids. This chain's CDR3 is CASSLALGEGGNEKLFF. CDR3 DNA: TGTGCCAGCAGCTTGGCCTTGGGGGAAGGGGGTAATGAAAAACTGTTTTTT.

V usage is TRBV9 and J usage is TRBJ2-2; weak D call: TRBD1 (5 bases). V was trimmed by 0 bases and J by 1 base, leaving 10 bases between them. CDR1 and CDR2 (germline): SGDLS, YYNGEE. This CDR3 spans 16 amino acids. The CDR3 sequence: CASSVAGHQNTGELFF. DNA of the CDR3: TGTGCCAGCAGCGTAGCCGGACATCAGAACACCGGGGAGCTGTTTTTT.

This sequence joins TRBV6-5 and TRBJ1-2; D may be TRBD1 (5 bases). The CDR3 covers 14 residues. Germline values: CDR1 MNHEY, CDR2 SVGAGI. Trimming pared 2 bases from V and 4 bases from J, leaving 11 bases between. The CDR3 sequence: CASSYRGPSYGYTF. CDR3 sequence (DNA): TGTGCCAGCAGTTACAGGGGTCCGAGCTATGGCTACACCTTC.

The chain couples TRBV6-1 to TRBJ1-5; 9 nucleotides align to TRBD1. The germline V gene encodes CDR1 MNHNS and CDR2 SASEGT. The ends lost 9 bases at V and 6 bases at J; junction bases unmatched: 6. The CDR3 consists of 13 residues. The CDR3 reads CARVGQGCQPQHF. The CDR3 bases are TGTGCCAGGGTCGGACAGGGGTGTCAGCCCCAGCATTTT.

V is TRBV7-8 and J is TRBJ2-1; TRBD2 is a possible D gene (7 bases). Trimming left V 5 bases short and J 5 bases short, with 19 bases between. The CDR3 runs to 16 residues. Germline V gene data show CDR1 as SGHVS and CDR2 as FQNEAQ. CDR3 nucleotides: TGTGCCAGCAGCCCACGAGGGGCGGGGGCCCACAATGAGCAGTTCTTC. It yields the protein CASSPRGAGAHNEQFF.

V is TRBV7-9 and J is TRBJ2-3; no reliable D call. The CDR3 sequence is 13 residues long. Germline-derived CDR1 and CDR2 are SEHNR and FQNEAQ (reference sequence). V dropped 5 bases and J dropped 4 bases, with 10 bases sitting between them. The CDR3 region has the DNA TGTGCCAGCAGCCTCTACAGAGCAGATACGCAGTATTTT. This translates into CASSLYRADTQYF.